Shown below are 8 T cell receptor beta chains from a single sample sequenced in a study of blood T cell repertoires in COVID-19. The protocol was immunoSEQ multiplex PCR, while the TCRdb copy is restricted to in-frame clones and leaves out a portion. The table has about 120,000 clones, approximately 87% seen once. Sequencing was done on a sample of peripheral blood. The receptors shown here come from a woman aged 50 to 65 with acute or convalescent COVID-19.

The rearrangement uses TRBV24-1 and TRBJ2-3; maybe TRBD1 (6 bases). Trimming removed 3 bases at V and 0 bases at J, with 9 bases between. This CDR3 spans 15 amino acids. Looked up from germline, CDR1 is KGHDR and CDR2 is SFDVKD. The CDR3 loop reads CATSDGTTSTDTQYF. Written as DNA, the CDR3 is TGTGCCACCAGTGATGGGACAACGAGCACAGATACGCAGTATTTT.

The J gene is TRBJ2-7, the V gene TRBV10-3; TRBD1 matches 7 bases. Per the germline V gene, CDR1 is ENHRY and CDR2 is SYGVKD. V lost 3 bases and J lost 0; bases outside the gene matches: 8. The length of the CDR3 is 16 residues. As DNA, the CDR3 is TGTGCCATCAGTGACCCAGGGGGACCGAGCTCCTACGAGCAGTACTTC. It is translated as CAISDPGGPSSYEQYF.

This clone has just one count. The rearrangement links TRBV10-1 to TRBJ2-1; 7 bases line up with TRBD1. V was pared by 7 bases and J by 6 bases, with 21 bases of the junction left unmatched. The CDR3 loop spans 18 amino acids. Germline V gives CDR1 WNHNN, CDR2 SYGVQD (reference sequence). As DNA, the CDR3 is TGCGCCAGCATCGAGGTGAAGAGAGGGGGCGGCGGGTGCAATGAGCAGTTCTTC. Translating gives CASIEVKRGGGGCNEQFF.

This sequence joins TRBV6-5 and TRBJ1-2, with D perhaps TRBD1 (6 bases). With 2 bases removed from V and 0 bases from J, the gap between germline ends came to 13 bases. This CDR3 region has 16 residues. Germline lookup yields CDR1 MNHEY and CDR2 SVGAGI. In DNA form, the CDR3 reads TGTGCCAGCAGTTACACAGCGGGACATTCTAACTATGGCTACACCTTC. Translated: CASSYTAGHSNYGYTF.

V usage is TRBV6-2 or TRBV6-3 and J usage is TRBJ2-1, with TRBD2 matching 7 bases. The J segment lost 9 bases and the V segment lost 4 bases, leaving 6 bases of the junction unmatched. This CDR3 comprises 13 residues. Germline V CDR1 and CDR2: MNHEY, SVGEGT. This chain's CDR3 is CASSLGLPPEQFF. CDR3 nucleotides: TGTGCCAGCAGTTTGGGACTACCCCCTGAGCAGTTCTTC.

The sample holds one count of this clone. The CDR3 region is CASSYTGAGNYGYTF. As DNA, the CDR3 is TGTGCCAGCAGTTACACGGGTGCAGGGAACTATGGCTACACCTTC. The rearrangement links TRBV6-2 or TRBV6-3 to TRBJ1-2; D might be TRBD1 (5 bases). Germline lookup yields CDR1 MNHEY and CDR2 SVGEGT. Trimming removed 2 bases from V and 2 bases from J, with 12 bases in between. The CDR3 consists of 15 residues.

The V gene is TRBV29-1, the J gene TRBJ2-5, with D tentatively TRBD1 (5 bases). Germline values: CDR1 SQVTM, CDR2 ANQGSEA. CDR3 length: 13 residues. Trimming removed 6 bases at V and 4 bases at J, with 15 bases between. In DNA, the CDR3 is TGCAGCGTGGGGCAAACATCGAGAGAGACCCAGTACTTC. This sequence encodes CSVGQTSRETQYF.

This sequence joins TRBV3-1 (or the pseudogene TRBV3-2) and TRBJ1-1; 8 bases map to TRBD1. This CDR3 is built from 15 residues. V shed 2 bases and J 1 base; nucleotides not matched to a gene: 3. In germline, CDR1 is LGHDT, CDR2 YNNKEL (reference sequence). The CDR3 loop is CASSQRGTGNTEAFF. CDR3 DNA: TGTGCCAGCAGCCAAAGGGGGACAGGGAACACTGAAGCTTTCTTT.